The entry below gives a single T cell receptor beta chain sequence along with its context. Its antigen is unknown. Using immunoSEQ multiplex PCR, the repertoire was profiled, and TCRdb retains in-frame clones only, with some absent. The sample shows approximately 54,000 clones, about 77% of them seen only once. This specimen belongs to a study of early stage breast cancer tumors. Study conclusions and caveats: Compared with adjacent normal breast, tumors showed 2 to 2.5-fold denser, more clonal T cells. Most shared enriched TCRB sequences were commonly generated ones.

Germline CDR1 is SGHVS and CDR2 is FQNEAQ. There are 14 residues in the CDR3. Trimming removed 5 bases at V and 0 bases at J, with 11 bases between. The genes are TRBV7-8 and TRBJ2-7; possibly TRBD2 for D (6 bases). This TCR derives from a person between 35 and 49 years old with breast cancer. Sequencing was performed on blood. The CDR3 protein is CASSGRGSSYEQYF. The CDR3 coding sequence is TGTGCCAGCAGCGGACGGGGGAGCTCCTACGAGCAGTACTTC.